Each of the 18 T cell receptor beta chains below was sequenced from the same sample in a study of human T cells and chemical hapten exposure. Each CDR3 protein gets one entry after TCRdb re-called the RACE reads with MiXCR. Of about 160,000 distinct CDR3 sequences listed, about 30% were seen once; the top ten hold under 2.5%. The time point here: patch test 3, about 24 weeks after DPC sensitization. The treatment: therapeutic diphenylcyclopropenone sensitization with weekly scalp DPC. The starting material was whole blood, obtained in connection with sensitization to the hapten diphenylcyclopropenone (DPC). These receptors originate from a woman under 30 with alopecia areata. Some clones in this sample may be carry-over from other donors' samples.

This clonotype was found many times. The CDR3 loop reads CASSPHGQGVDQPQHF. Written as DNA, the CDR3 is TGTGCCAGCAGTCCCCACGGACAGGGAGTTGATCAGCCCCAGCATTTT. This sequence joins TRBV6-2 or TRBV6-3 and TRBJ1-5; 8 nucleotides match TRBD1. Germline V gives CDR1 MNHEY, CDR2 SVGEGT. The J segment lost 5 bases and the V segment lost 5 bases, leaving 11 bases of the junction unmatched. The CDR3 has 16 amino acids.

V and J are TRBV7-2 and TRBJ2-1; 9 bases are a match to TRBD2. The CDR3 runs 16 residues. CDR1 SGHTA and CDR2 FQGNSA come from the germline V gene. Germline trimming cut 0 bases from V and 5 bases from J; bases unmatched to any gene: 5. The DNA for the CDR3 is TGTGCCAGCAGCTTAGCTCGGCGGGGGGGAAACAATGAGCAGTTCTTC. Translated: CASSLARRGGNNEQFF.

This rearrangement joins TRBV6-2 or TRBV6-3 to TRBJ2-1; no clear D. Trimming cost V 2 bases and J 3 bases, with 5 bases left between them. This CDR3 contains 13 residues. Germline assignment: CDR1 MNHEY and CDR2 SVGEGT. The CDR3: CASSYVDYNEQFF. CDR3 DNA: TGTGCCAGCAGTTACGTGGACTACAATGAGCAGTTCTTC.

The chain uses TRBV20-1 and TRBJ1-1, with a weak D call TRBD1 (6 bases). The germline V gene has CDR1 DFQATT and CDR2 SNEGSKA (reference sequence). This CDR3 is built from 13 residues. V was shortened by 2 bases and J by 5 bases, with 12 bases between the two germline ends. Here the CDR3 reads CSARRGSGTEAFF. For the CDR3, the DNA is TGCAGTGCTAGAAGGGGGTCGGGAACTGAAGCTTTCTTT.

CDR3 DNA: TGTGCCAGCAGCTTAGTTGGGGGGAGCGATGAGCAGTTCTTC. Its translation is CASSLVGGSDEQFF. The chain links TRBV7-3 to TRBJ2-1, with D perhaps matching TRBD2 (6 bases). The CDR3 has 14 amino acids. V was pared by 2 bases and J by 8 bases, with 13 bases between. CDR1 is SGHTA and CDR2 is FQGTGA in the germline V gene.

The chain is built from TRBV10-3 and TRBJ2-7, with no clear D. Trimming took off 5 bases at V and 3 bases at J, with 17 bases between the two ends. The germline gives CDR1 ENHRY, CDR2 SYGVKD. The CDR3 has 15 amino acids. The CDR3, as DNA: TGTGCCATCAGTACGACTGGGCCTACCTTCTACGAGCAGTACTTC. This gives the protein CAISTTGPTFYEQYF.

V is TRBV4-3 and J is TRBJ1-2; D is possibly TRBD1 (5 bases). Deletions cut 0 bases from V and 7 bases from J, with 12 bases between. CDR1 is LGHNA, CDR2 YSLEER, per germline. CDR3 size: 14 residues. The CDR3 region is CASSQDGAGSGYTF. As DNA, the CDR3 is TGCGCCAGCAGCCAAGATGGGGCAGGGAGTGGCTACACCTTC.

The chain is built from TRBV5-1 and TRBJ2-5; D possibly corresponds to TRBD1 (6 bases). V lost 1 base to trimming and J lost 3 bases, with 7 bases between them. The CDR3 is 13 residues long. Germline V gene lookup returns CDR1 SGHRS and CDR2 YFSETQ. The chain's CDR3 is CASSLSGEETQYF. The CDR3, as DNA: TGCGCCAGCAGCTTGTCAGGGGAAGAGACCCAGTACTTC.

CDR3 nucleotides: TGTGCCAGCAGCTTAGAGGGGATACAAGAGACCCAGTACTTC. Amino acid sequence: CASSLEGIQETQYF. The genes are TRBV7-9 and TRBJ2-5, with TRBD1 as a possible D gene (5 bases). Germline CDR1 is SEHNR and CDR2 is FQNEAQ (reference sequence). The V end lost 1 base, the J end lost 2 bases, and 8 bases lay between the germline ends. The CDR3 is 14 residues long. Full variable domain (outside the CDR3, taken from reference TRBV7-9 and TRBJ2-5): DTGVSQNPRHKITKRGQNVTFRCDPISEHNRLYWYRQTLGQGPEFLTYFQNEAQLEKSRLLSDRFSAERPKGSFSTLEIQRTEQGDSAMYLCASSLEGIQETQYFGPGTRLLVL.

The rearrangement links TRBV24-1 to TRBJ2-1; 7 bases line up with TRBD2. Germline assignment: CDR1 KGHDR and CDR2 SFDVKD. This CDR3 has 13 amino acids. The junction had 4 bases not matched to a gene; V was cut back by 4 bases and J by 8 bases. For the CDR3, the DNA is TGTGCCACCAGTGAAGCGGGAAAGGATGAGCAGTTCTTC. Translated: CATSEAGKDEQFF.

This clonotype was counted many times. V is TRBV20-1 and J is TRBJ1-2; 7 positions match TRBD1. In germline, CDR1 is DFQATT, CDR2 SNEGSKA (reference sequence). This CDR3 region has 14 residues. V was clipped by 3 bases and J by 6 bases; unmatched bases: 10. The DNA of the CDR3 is TGCAGTGCTAGGCCCGGGACAGTAGATAATGGCTACACCTTC. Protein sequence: CSARPGTVDNGYTF.

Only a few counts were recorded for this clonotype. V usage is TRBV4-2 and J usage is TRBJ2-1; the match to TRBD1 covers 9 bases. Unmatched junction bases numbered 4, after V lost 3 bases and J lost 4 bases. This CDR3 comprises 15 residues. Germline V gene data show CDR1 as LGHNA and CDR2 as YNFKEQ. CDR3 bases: TGTGCCAGCAGCCACCCGGGACAGGGATACAATGAGCAGTTCTTC. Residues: CASSHPGQGYNEQFF.

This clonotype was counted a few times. The DNA for the CDR3 is TGCGCCAGCAGCCAAGCCCCTACAGGGGTGAATTCACCCCTCCACTTT. It is translated as CASSQAPTGVNSPLHF. The V and J genes are TRBV4-1 and TRBJ1-6, with TRBD1 matching over 7 bases. With 1 base clipped from V and 7 bases from J, the junction kept 7 bases outside the gene matches. The CDR3 runs to 16 residues. Germline CDR1 reads MGHRA; CDR2 reads YSYEKL.

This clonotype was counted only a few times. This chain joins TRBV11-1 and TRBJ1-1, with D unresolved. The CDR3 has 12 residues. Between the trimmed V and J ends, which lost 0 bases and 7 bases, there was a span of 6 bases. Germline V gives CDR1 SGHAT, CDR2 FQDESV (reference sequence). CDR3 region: CASSLALDEAFF. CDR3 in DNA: TGTGCCAGCAGCTTAGCGCTCGATGAAGCTTTCTTT.

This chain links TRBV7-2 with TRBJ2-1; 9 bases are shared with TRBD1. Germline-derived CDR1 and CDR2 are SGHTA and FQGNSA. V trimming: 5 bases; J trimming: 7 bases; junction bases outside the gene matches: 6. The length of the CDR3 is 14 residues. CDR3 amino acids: CASSAWDRANEQFF. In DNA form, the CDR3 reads TGTGCCAGCAGCGCGTGGGACAGGGCTAATGAGCAGTTCTTC.

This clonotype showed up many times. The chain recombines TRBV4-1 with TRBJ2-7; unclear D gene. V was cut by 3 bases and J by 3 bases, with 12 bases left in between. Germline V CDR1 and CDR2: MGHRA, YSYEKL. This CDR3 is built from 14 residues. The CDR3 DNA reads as TGCGCCAGCAGCCACCCCGGGCCCGACTACGAGCAGTACTTC. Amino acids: CASSHPGPDYEQYF.

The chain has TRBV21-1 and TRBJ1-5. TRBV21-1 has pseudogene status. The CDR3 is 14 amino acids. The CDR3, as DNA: TGTGCCAGCAGCAAAGGAGAGGGCAATCAGCCCCAGCATTTT. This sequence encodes CASSKGEGNQPQHF.

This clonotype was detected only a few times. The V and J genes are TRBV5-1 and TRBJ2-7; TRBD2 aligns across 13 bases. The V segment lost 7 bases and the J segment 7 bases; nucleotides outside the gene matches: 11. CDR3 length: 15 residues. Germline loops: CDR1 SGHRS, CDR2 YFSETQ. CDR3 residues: CASAPGLAGAEEQYF. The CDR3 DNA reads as TGCGCCAGCGCACCTGGACTAGCGGGAGCCGAGGAGCAGTACTTC. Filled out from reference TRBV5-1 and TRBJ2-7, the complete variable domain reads KAGVTQTPRYLIKTRGQQVTLSCSPISGHRSVSWYQQTPGQGLQFLFEYFSETQRNKGNFPGRFSGRQFSNSRSEMNVSTLELGDSALYLCASAPGLAGAEEQYFGPGTRLTVT.